Presented here are 25 T cell receptor beta chains from one specimen sequenced in a study of technical replicates of blood from a handful of donors. Clones were sequenced by immunoSEQ multiplex PCR, and TCRdb holds only the in-frame ones, with some missing. The sample lists tens of thousands of clones, 90% to 97% occurring once. The sample consisted of T cells isolated from PBMCs. Source of these receptors: a human donor in good health.

CDR3 loop: CASSPGQGAYGYTF. Written as DNA, the CDR3 is TGTGCCAGCTCACCGGGACAGGGGGCCTATGGCTACACCTTC. The genes are TRBV18 and TRBJ1-2, with 12 bases matching TRBD1. From germline, CDR1 is KGHSH and CDR2 LQKENI. The CDR3 contains 14 residues. V trimming: 3 bases; J trimming: 4 bases; junction bases outside the gene matches: 0. The full variable domain, completed using reference TRBV18 and TRBJ1-2, is NAGVMQNPRHLVRRRGQEARLRCSPMKGHSHVYWYRQLPEEGLKFMVYLQKENIIDESGMPKERFSAEFPKEGPSILRIQQVVRGDSAAYFCASSPGQGAYGYTFGSGTRLTVV.

The chain couples TRBV7-9 to TRBJ1-1; 8 nucleotides agree with TRBD1. Trimming removed 4 bases from V and 2 bases from J; junction bases left unmatched: 12. CDR3 length: 17 amino acids. Germline values: CDR1 SEHNR, CDR2 FQNEAQ (reference sequence). The CDR3 region has the DNA TGTGCCAGCAGCTCCACAGGGGGACAAGGAGCTAACACTGAAGCTTTCTTT. It is translated as CASSSTGGQGANTEAFF.

The rearrangement links TRBV5-1 to TRBJ2-1; D possibly corresponds to TRBD2 (6 bases). This CDR3 is 18 amino acids long. Germline-derived CDR1 and CDR2 are SGHRS and YFSETQ. The V and J ends lost 0 bases and 0 bases respectively, with 16 bases between them. The CDR3 sequence is CASSLVLREVSSYNEQFF. As DNA, the CDR3 is TGCGCCAGCAGCTTGGTATTGAGGGAGGTGAGCTCCTACAATGAGCAGTTCTTC.

The chain combines TRBV2 with TRBJ2-7; 13 nucleotides align to TRBD2. Germline V CDR1 and CDR2: SNHLY, FYNNEI. CDR3 length: 17 amino acids. V gave up 7 bases and J gave up 0 bases; unmatched junction bases: 9. CDR3 in DNA: TGTGCCAGCACCCCGGGACTAGCGGGACCTAGCTCCTACGAGCAGTACTTC. This translates into CASTPGLAGPSSYEQYF.

The J gene is TRBJ2-1, the V gene TRBV25-1, with 9 bases matching TRBD2. V gave up 8 bases and J gave up 5 bases; unmatched junction bases: 10. There are 15 residues in the CDR3. Per germline, CDR1 MGHDK and CDR2 SYGVNS. CDR3 nucleotide sequence: TGTGCCAGCGGTCAGGGACTAGCCCTGAACAATGAGCAGTTCTTC. This gives the protein CASGQGLALNNEQFF.

The chain uses TRBV29-1 and TRBJ2-5; D gene uncertain. The V end was cut by 6 bases, the J end by 3 bases, with 14 bases between. CDR3 size: 13 residues. Germline CDR1 SQVTM, CDR2 ANQGSEA. CDR3 sequence reads: CSVPPVVEETQYF. CDR3 sequence (DNA): TGCAGCGTCCCCCCAGTCGTGGAAGAGACCCAGTACTTC.

The V call is TRBV25-1, the J call TRBJ2-1, with D perhaps matching TRBD2 (6 bases). Germline V lookup: CDR1 MGHDK, CDR2 SYGVNS. Trimming removed 3 bases at V and 10 bases at J, with 19 bases between. The CDR3 has 15 amino acids. CDR3 DNA: TGTGCCAGCAGTGACGTGGGGGGTGAGGGTCAGGAGCAGTTCTTC. The encoded protein is CASSDVGGEGQEQFF.

This rearrangement joins TRBV7-3 to TRBJ2-2; maybe TRBD2 (6 bases). Trimming pared 1 base from V and 3 bases from J, leaving 12 bases between. The CDR3 sequence is 16 residues long. CDR1 is SGHTA and CDR2 is FQGTGA in the germline V gene. The CDR3 here is CASSLRRDIDTGELFF. The CDR3 region has the DNA TGTGCCAGCAGCTTAAGGCGGGATATAGACACCGGGGAGCTGTTTTTT.

The J gene is TRBJ2-5, the V gene TRBV19, with TRBD1 identical over 9 bases. CDR1 and CDR2 from the germline V gene are LNHDA and SQIVND (reference sequence). This CDR3 spans 13 amino acids. V lost 8 bases, J lost 3 bases, and 4 bases stayed unmatched. This chain's CDR3 is CASRQGGKETQYF. The DNA of the CDR3 is TGTGCCAGTCGACAGGGGGGAAAAGAGACCCAGTACTTC.

J is TRBJ1-5 and V is TRBV21-1; TRBD1 is the table's D call, not checked against the DNA. TRBV21-1 is listed as a pseudogene. This CDR3 contains 17 residues. CDR3 nucleotide sequence: TGTGCCAGCAGCATGAAGACAGGGCATCCTTATCATGAGCCCCAGCATTTT. This gives the protein CASSMKTGHPYHEPQHF.

The chain has TRBV4-3 and TRBJ2-1, with D tentatively TRBD1 (6 bases). This CDR3 spans 12 amino acids. The V end lost 1 base, the J end lost 12 bases, and 10 bases lay between the germline ends. CDR1 is LGHNA, CDR2 YSLEER, per germline. The CDR3 is CASSQGTGLQFF. Here the CDR3 DNA reads TGCGCCAGCAGCCAAGGAACAGGGCTGCAGTTCTTC.

The sample holds one count of this clone. The rearrangement joins TRBV6-5 to TRBJ2-1; 11 nucleotides match TRBD2. The CDR3 length is 14 residues. In germline, CDR1 is MNHEY, CDR2 SVGAGI. Unmatched junction bases numbered 5, after V lost 5 bases and J lost 8 bases. This chain's CDR3 is CASSPSGRWYEQFF. CDR3 nucleotide sequence: TGTGCCAGCAGTCCTAGCGGGAGGTGGTATGAGCAGTTCTTC.

The chain couples TRBV5-4 to TRBJ2-7, with 11 bases lining up with TRBD2. Germline-derived CDR1 and CDR2 are SGHNT and YYREEE (reference sequence). V lost 4 bases, J lost 1 base, and 10 bases stayed unmatched. The CDR3 spans 17 residues. Written as DNA, the CDR3 is TGTGCCAGCAGCCCGGCGGTGACTAGCGGGAATTCCTACGAGCAGTACTTC. Its protein is CASSPAVTSGNSYEQYF.

The gene calls are TRBV18 and TRBJ1-2; D is uncertain. Germline V CDR1 and CDR2: KGHSH, LQKENI. V was cut by 5 bases and J by 3 bases, with 16 bases left in between. This CDR3 is 15 amino acids long. In DNA form, the CDR3 reads TGTGCCAGCTCATTATCGACGGGGTACTACTATGGCTACACCTTC. Its translation is CASSLSTGYYYGYTF.

The chain couples TRBV11-3 to TRBJ2-5, with a weak D call TRBD2 (5 bases). The V gene's germline CDR1 is SGHNT and CDR2 YENEEA. This CDR3 has 16 residues. Trimming left V 5 bases short and J 5 bases short, with 21 bases between. The chain's CDR3 is CASSNVVGGGQETQYF. DNA of the CDR3: TGTGCCAGCAGCAACGTCGTGGGCGGCGGGCAGGAGACCCAGTACTTC.

The chain uses TRBV7-9 and TRBJ1-2; 8 positions agree with TRBD1. This CDR3 contains 16 residues. Germline values: CDR1 SEHNR, CDR2 FQNEAQ (reference sequence). J gave up 0 bases and V 5 bases, and 8 bases lay outside the gene matches. The CDR3 loop is CASSPGTGVANYGYTF. The CDR3 nucleotides are TGTGCCAGCAGCCCCGGGACAGGAGTAGCTAACTATGGCTACACCTTC.

The chain links TRBV7-2 to TRBJ2-4; D ambiguous. V lost 5 bases and J lost 6, with 11 bases in between. CDR1 and CDR2 from the germline V gene are SGHTA and FQGNSA. The CDR3 is made up of 13 amino acids. CDR3 amino acids: CASSRRPGNIQYF. The CDR3 bases are TGTGCCAGCAGCCGCCGTCCGGGAAACATTCAGTACTTC.

This CDR3 reads CATGILANYNEQFF. The CDR3 DNA is TGTGCCACCGGAATCCTAGCAAATTACAATGAGCAGTTCTTC. The chain uses TRBV28 and TRBJ2-1, with D perhaps TRBD2 (5 bases). Germline V gives CDR1 MDHEN, CDR2 SYDVKM. V lost 10 bases and J lost 4, with 17 bases in between. The CDR3 totals 14 residues.

This clone has only one observation. This chain uses TRBV7-3 with TRBJ2-2; the match to TRBD2 covers 9 bases. J lost 2 bases, V lost 1 base, and 5 bases had no gene match. Germline values: CDR1 SGHTA, CDR2 FQGTGA. The CDR3 loop spans 17 amino acids. CDR3 region: CASSLSRLADNTGELFF. The CDR3 DNA reads TGTGCCAGCAGCTTAAGTCGACTAGCGGATAACACCGGGGAGCTGTTTTTT.

The chain uses TRBV5-1 and TRBJ2-3; tentatively, D is TRBD2 (6 bases). Trimming cost V 8 bases and J 2 bases, with 18 bases left between them. The CDR3 consists of 15 residues. Germline values: CDR1 SGHRS, CDR2 YFSETQ. CDR3 DNA sequence: TGCGCCAGTACCTTTCGGGACTCCCTCACAGATACGCAGTATTTT. As protein: CASTFRDSLTDTQYF.

This chain joins TRBV15 and TRBJ2-7; D is undetermined. Germline V lookup: CDR1 LNHNV, CDR2 YYDKDF (reference sequence). The length of the CDR3 is 11 residues. The V end lost 8 bases, the J end lost 3 bases, and 8 bases lay between the germline ends. CDR3 amino acids: CATSVNYEQYF. DNA for the CDR3: TGTGCCACCTCAGTGAACTACGAGCAGTACTTC.

The CDR3 region has the DNA TGTGCCAGCTCCTTCAGGGACACAAACTACGAGCAGTACTTC. This gives the protein CASSFRDTNYEQYF. This chain links TRBV7-6 with TRBJ2-7; perhaps TRBD1 as D (6 bases). With 8 bases removed from V and 3 bases from J, the gap between germline ends came to 17 bases. The CDR3 length is 14 residues. Per the germline V gene, CDR1 is SGHVS and CDR2 is FNYEAQ.

J is TRBJ2-5 and V is TRBV14; 13 bases align to TRBD2. There are 18 residues in the CDR3. Unmatched junction bases numbered 8, after V lost 2 bases and J lost 2 bases. CDR1 and CDR2 (germline): SGHDN, FVKESK. The CDR3 DNA reads TGTGCCAGCAGCCAATTACTAGCGGGAGGGCCCCGTCAAGAGACCCAGTACTTC. Encoded protein: CASSQLLAGGPRQETQYF.

The chain recombines TRBV6-6 with TRBJ1-1; D is possibly TRBD1 (6 bases). Germline V lookup: CDR1 MNHNY, CDR2 SVGAGI (reference sequence). V lost 2 bases and J lost 1, with 11 bases in between. The CDR3 loop spans 15 amino acids. The CDR3 bases are TGTGCCAGCAGTTACATCTCAGGGGCGAACACTGAAGCTTTCTTT. Protein: CASSYISGANTEAFF.

The chain uses TRBV4-2 and TRBJ2-1; D is perhaps TRBD2 (6 bases). Trimming removed 2 bases at V and 5 bases at J, with 13 bases between. This CDR3 has 15 residues. Germline loops: CDR1 LGHNA, CDR2 YNFKEQ. CDR3 region: CASSQSGVGDNEQFF. The DNA of the CDR3 is TGTGCCAGCAGCCAATCGGGAGTTGGTGACAATGAGCAGTTCTTC.